The rows below give T cell receptor beta chains drawn from one sample of a study of CD8 T cells in Susac syndrome. Each CDR3 protein is one row after TCRdb ran MiXCR on the immunoSEQ multiplex PCR reads. The sample includes about 47,000 distinct CDR3 sequences, around 93% of them seen just once. Material: CD8+ T cells from PBMCs. The receptors were gathered from a human donor in good health. Both conserved end residues are part of each CDR3. The order of the fields is CDR3 protein, CDR3 DNA, V gene, D gene, J gene, clone size. A D gene is named only where the DNA matches it firmly. Expanded clones are given a class, and other clones once, few, many or no size at all.

CASPGQIVLSEGEAFF,TGTGCCAGCCCCGGACAGATTGTACTTTCCGAGGGGGAAGCTTTCTTT,TRBV6-1,-,TRBJ1-1,once
CASSLGLAGYNEQFF,TGTGCCAGCAGCCTGGGACTAGCGGGCTACAATGAGCAGTTCTTC,TRBV11-2,TRBD2,TRBJ2-1,-
CSVESWGKDLSQETQYF,TGCAGCGTTGAATCGTGGGGAAAGGATCTGAGCCAAGAGACCCAGTACTTC,TRBV29-1,-,TRBJ2-5,-
CASYPGTSGTYYSYNEQFF,TGTGCCTCTTACCCCGGGACTAGCGGGACTTACTACTCCTACAATGAGCAGTTCTTC,TRBV19,TRBD2,TRBJ2-1,-
CASSQDQGPWEGEAFF,TGCGCCAGCAGCCAAGATCAGGGGCCTTGGGAGGGTGAAGCTTTCTTT,TRBV4-3,-,TRBJ1-1,-
CASSPEDRAGYTF,TGTGCCAGCAGCCCTGAGGACAGGGCTGGCTACACCTTC,TRBV3-1,TRBD1,TRBJ1-2,-
CASRSPGIETQYF,TGTGCCAGCAGATCACCAGGGATAGAGACCCAGTACTTC,TRBV12-3/TRBV12-4,-,TRBJ2-5,-
CASTPELDRGINEQFF,TGTGCCAGCACCCCCGAGCTGGACAGGGGAATCAATGAGCAGTTCTTC,TRBV25-1,TRBD1,TRBJ2-1,-
CASSLGGGQGAYEQYF,TGTGCCAGCAGCTTAGGAGGGGGACAGGGGGCCTACGAGCAGTACTTC,TRBV7-2,TRBD1,TRBJ2-7,once
CAIASGTEAFF,TGTGCCATCGCCTCTGGAACTGAAGCTTTCTTT,TRBV6-1,-,TRBJ1-1,few
CASSQGLAGVRNEQFF,TGCGCCAGCAGCCAAGGACTAGCGGGAGTTAGGAATGAGCAGTTCTTC,TRBV4-1,TRBD2,TRBJ2-1,-
CASTDSTYEQYF,TGTGCCAGTACAGATAGTACCTACGAGCAGTACTTC,TRBV19,-,TRBJ2-7,-
CAIGIDSNQPQHF,TGTGCCATTGGGATTGATAGCAATCAGCCCCAGCATTTT,TRBV19,-,TRBJ1-5,-
CASSLVGSGTGELFF,TGTGCCAGCAGCTTAGTCGGGAGTGGCACCGGGGAGCTGTTTTTT,TRBV7-9,-,TRBJ2-2,-
CASSLESFSGRAETQYF,TGTGCCAGCAGTTTAGAGTCATTCAGCGGGAGGGCCGAGACCCAGTACTTC,TRBV12-3/TRBV12-4,TRBD2,TRBJ2-5,-
CASSLSGTEAFF,TGTGCCAGCAGTTTGAGCGGCACTGAAGCTTTCTTT,TRBV12-3/TRBV12-4,-,TRBJ1-1,few
CASSLGRELESEQFF,TGCGCCAGCAGCCTCGGACGGGAGTTAGAGAGTGAGCAGTTCTTC,TRBV4-3,-,TRBJ2-1,-
CASSPESGREYWDIQYF,TGTGCCAGCAGCCCAGAGAGCGGTCGGGAGTATTGGGACATTCAGTACTTC,TRBV7-9,-,TRBJ2-4,once
CASSSRDFTYEQYF,TGTGCCAGCAGTTCACGGGACTTCACCTACGAGCAGTACTTC,TRBV27,-,TRBJ2-7,-
CSATQGSYEQYF,TGCAGTGCTACCCAGGGATCCTACGAGCAGTACTTC,TRBV20-1,-,TRBJ2-7,-
CASSQDSGLLAKNIQYF,TGTGCCAGCAGCCAGGATTCGGGACTTCTAGCCAAAAACATTCAGTACTTC,TRBV14,-,TRBJ2-4,-
CASSQVLAGLNNEQFF,TGCGCCAGCAGCCAAGTACTAGCGGGCTTAAACAATGAGCAGTTCTTC,TRBV4-1,TRBD2,TRBJ2-1,-
CASRPARGGANTEAFF,TGTGCCAGCAGACCTGCCCGGGGAGGAGCGAACACTGAAGCTTTCTTT,TRBV27,-,TRBJ1-1,-
CASSLRLAGDIQYF,TGTGCCAGCAGCCTACGACTAGCGGGAGACATTCAGTACTTC,TRBV3-1,TRBD2,TRBJ2-4,-
CASSDTSAAYEQYF,TGTGCCAGCAGTGACACGTCGGCTGCCTACGAGCAGTACTTC,TRBV2,-,TRBJ2-7,-
CASSRPGGTSGSLVGNEQFF,TGTGCCAGCAGCCGCCCAGGGGGGACTAGCGGGAGTTTGGTGGGGAATGAGCAGTTCTTC,TRBV4-2,TRBD2,TRBJ2-1,-
CASSSDRGYGYTF,TGTGCCAGCAGCTCGGACAGGGGCTATGGCTACACCTTC,TRBV3-1,TRBD1,TRBJ1-2,-
CASSSAYEQYF,TGTGCCAGCAGCTCGGCCTACGAGCAGTACTTC,TRBV5-6,-,TRBJ2-7,few
CASSFGVELFF,TGTGCCAGCAGCTTTGGTGTGGAGCTGTTTTTT,TRBV7-9,-,TRBJ2-2,-
CATSRDRFYGSAYGYTF,TGTGCTACCAGCAGAGATCGTTTCTACGGGAGTGCCTATGGCTACACCTTC,TRBV15,-,TRBJ1-2,few
CASSTHGTDEQYF,TGTGCCAGCAGCACGCACGGGACGGACGAGCAGTACTTC,TRBV7-8,-,TRBJ2-7,-
CASSYLGETPHEQYF,TGTGCCAGCAGTTACTTGGGGGAGACCCCCCACGAGCAGTACTTC,TRBV6-5,-,TRBJ2-7,-
CASSSSGGAEAFF,TGTGCCAGCAGCTCAAGTGGCGGAGCTGAAGCTTTCTTT,TRBV7-9,-,TRBJ1-1,-
CASSFEVAKNIQYF,TGTGCCAGCAGCTTCGAGGTAGCCAAAAACATTCAGTACTTC,TRBV5-8,-,TRBJ2-4,-
CASSVGGAAGGYTGELFF,TGTGCCAGCAGCGTAGGGGGAGCGGCAGGGGGCTACACCGGGGAGCTGTTTTTT,TRBV9,TRBD1,TRBJ2-2,-
CASSLGLGRRDTEAFF,TGCGCCAGCAGCTTGGGCCTCGGAAGAAGGGACACTGAAGCTTTCTTT,TRBV5-1,-,TRBJ1-1,-
CSVEGFSGRPTYEQYF,TGCAGCGTTGAGGGCTTTAGCGGGAGGCCTACCTACGAGCAGTACTTC,TRBV29-1,TRBD2,TRBJ2-7,-
CASSLGPQGGAYNEQFF,TGTGCCAGCAGCTTAGGCCCCCAAGGCGGAGCTTACAATGAGCAGTTCTTC,TRBV13,-,TRBJ2-1,-
CASSYGEQGANGELFF,TGTGCCAGCAGTTACGGGGAACAGGGGGCGAACGGGGAGCTGTTTTTT,TRBV6-5,TRBD1,TRBJ2-2,once
CASSKLAGDEQFF,TGTGCCAGCAGCAAGCTAGCGGGAGATGAGCAGTTCTTC,TRBV21-1,-,TRBJ2-1,-
CASSLTSAYYNEQFF,TGTGCCAGCAGCTTAACTAGCGCATACTACAATGAGCAGTTCTTC,TRBV7-9,TRBD2,TRBJ2-1,-
CASSPRDGYTF,TGTGCCAGCAGCCCCCGGGATGGCTACACCTTC,TRBV7-9,-,TRBJ1-2,-
CASSPWTGAGYEQYF,TGTGCCAGCAGCCCATGGACAGGGGCGGGCTACGAGCAGTACTTC,TRBV3-1,TRBD1,TRBJ2-7,-
CASSFQAGNYEQYF,TGTGCCAGCAGTTTTCAGGCAGGGAACTACGAGCAGTACTTC,TRBV12-3/TRBV12-4,-,TRBJ2-7,once
CASSVARGGTSGSLQFF,TGTGCCAGCAGCGTAGCCAGAGGGGGGACTAGCGGGAGTCTGCAGTTCTTC,TRBV9,TRBD2,TRBJ2-1,-
CASRPDFGGSPYEQYF,TGTGCCAGCAGACCCGACTTTGGCGGGAGTCCCTACGAGCAGTACTTC,TRBV6-2/TRBV6-3,TRBD2,TRBJ2-7,-
CASSEETGGQETQYF,TGTGCCAGCAGTGAAGAAACAGGGGGCCAAGAGACCCAGTACTTC,TRBV6-1,TRBD1,TRBJ2-5,once
CASRWGPGQAATNEKLFF,TGTGCCAGTAGATGGGGCCCGGGACAGGCTGCAACTAATGAAAAACTGTTTTTT,TRBV19,TRBD1,TRBJ1-4,-
CSVDPGPGQALETQYF,TGCAGCGTTGATCCGGGCCCGGGACAGGCTTTGGAGACCCAGTACTTC,TRBV29-1,TRBD1,TRBJ2-5,-
CASSGGLAGISYEQYF,TGTGCCAGCAGTGGGGGACTAGCGGGAATCTCCTACGAGCAGTACTTC,TRBV2,TRBD2,TRBJ2-7,-
CASSSDRPVYGYTF,TGTGCCAGCAGCTCCGACAGGCCCGTCTATGGCTACACCTTC,TRBV13,-,TRBJ1-2,-
CASSLLSGGPYEQYF,TGTGCCAGCAGTCTCTTGTCGGGAGGCCCCTACGAGCAGTACTTC,TRBV27,TRBD2,TRBJ2-7,-
CASSARGNKAYEQYF,TGTGCCAGCAGTGCCAGGGGAAATAAGGCCTACGAGCAGTACTTC,TRBV6-1,-,TRBJ2-7,-
CASSLVVGRETEAFF,TGTGCCAGCAGCTTAGTGGTGGGAAGGGAAACTGAAGCTTTCTTT,TRBV11-2,-,TRBJ1-1,-